The sequence of this T cell receptor (beta chain) was determined in a study of OX40 agonist ivuxolimab in advanced cancers. The V end was cut by 3 bases, the J end by 1 base, with 6 bases between. CDR3 size: 13 residues. CDR1 SGHDN and CDR2 FVKESK come from the germline V gene. TCRdb keeps only in-frame clones here, not all; method: immunoSEQ multiplex PCR. The sample holds just under 95,000 clones, around 86% seen once. This clone was counted between two and nine times. The source is an adult with an advanced solid tumor such as melanoma, head and neck, liver or kidney cancer. V gene TRBV14 combines with J gene TRBJ1-1; D gene uncertain. The material sequenced was CD4+ or CD8+ T cells sorted from blood, taken in a trial of the OX40 agonist ivuxolimab. The CDR3 region is CASSQGGNTEAFF. CDR3 DNA sequence: TGTGCCAGCAGCCAGGGCGGGAACACTGAAGCTTTCTTT.